The 27 T cell receptor beta chains presented below share a single source sample, sequenced in a study of T cell clonality in common variable immunodeficiency. These receptors have no identified antigens. The study's findings and limits: Reportedly, TCR beta sequences from common variable immunodeficiency showed fewer deletions and N-nucleotide insertions.

Sequencing was performed with immunoSEQ multiplex PCR; in TCRdb, only in-frame clones are kept and a portion is missing. The sample was found to contain more than 20,000 clones, and every one recurs. Sequencing input: peripheral blood mononuclear cells. These receptors were obtained from a human donor with common variable immunodeficiency.

This clone was seen ten or more times. The read gets to within 3 residues of the CDR3 end, and the germline J gene fills in the rest. The gene calls are TRBV9 and TRBJ1-2; D uncertain. Trimming removed 2 bases from V and 0 bases from J, with 14 bases in between. This CDR3 has 16 residues. Germline V lookup: CDR1 SGDLS, CDR2 YYNGEE. The sequenced part of the CDR3 DNA is TGTGCCAGCAGCGTTGGCTCGCGGGTTGCTAACTATGGC. This codes for CASSVGSRVANYG. The whole CDR3 protein reads CASSVGSRVANYGYTF.

This clone occurred many times. The read halts 3 residues ahead of the CDR3 end, with the missing end drawn from the germline J gene. This chain connects TRBV20-1 to TRBJ2-7; 9 nucleotides line up with TRBD1. There are 15 residues in the CDR3. Germline V gene lookup returns CDR1 DFQATT and CDR2 SNEGSKA (reference sequence). The V and J ends lost 7 bases and 1 base, in that order; junction bases with no gene match: 11. The CDR3 loop reads CSVPPPGQGSYEQYF. CDR3 DNA (partial): TGCAGTGTCCCCCCCCCGGGACAGGGATCCTACGAG.

This clone was seen repeatedly, ten times or more. The sequenced part of the CDR3 DNA is TGTGCCATCAGTGCCCCCGTAGAGGGTAGCGGGGGCCCCTCCCTAGAGACC. Its translation: CAISAPVEGSGGPSLET. The whole CDR3 protein is CAISAPVEGSGGPSLETQYF. The chain recombines TRBV10-3 with TRBJ2-5; the match to TRBD2 covers 9 bases. The read ends 3 residues shy of where the CDR3 ends; the end is completed using the germline J gene. The CDR3 spans 20 residues. V dropped 4 bases and J dropped 4; count of bases not matched to a gene: 22. Germline CDR1 is ENHRY and CDR2 is SYGVKD.

This clone has a count of ten or more. The read terminates 3 residues before the CDR3 end, so the remaining end is supplied by the germline J gene. This chain uses TRBV29-1 with TRBJ2-1, with 9 bases matching TRBD1. In germline, CDR1 is SQVTM, CDR2 ANQGSEA. The length of the CDR3 is 13 residues. V trimming: 2 bases; J trimming: 5 bases; junction bases outside the gene matches: 1. The DNA read from the CDR3 is TGCAGCGTTGAAACAGGGGGCCACAATGAG. Its protein product is CSVETGGHNE. The CDR3 in its entirety is CSVETGGHNEQFF.

This clone came up many times. The read stops 3 residues short of the end of the CDR3; the missing end is completed from the germline J gene. The chain carries TRBV18 and TRBJ1-5; D possibly corresponds to TRBD1 (5 bases). This CDR3 spans 13 amino acids. The germline CDR1 and CDR2 sequences are KGHSH and LQKENI. Trimming cost V 2 bases and J 6 bases, with 8 bases left between them. Incomplete CDR3 DNA: TGTGCCAGCTCACCAGACAGTCCTCAGCCC. It yields the protein CASSPDSPQP. The full CDR3 is CASSPDSPQPQHF.

Ten or more counts support this clone. With the read ending 3 residues before the CDR3 end, the germline J gene is used to fill in that end. The gene calls are TRBV5-1 and TRBJ1-2; D gene uncertain. The CDR3 covers 13 residues. V shed 1 base and J shed 0 bases, with 4 bases lying between them. Germline lookup yields CDR1 SGHRS and CDR2 YFSETQ. The CDR3 DNA, read in part, is TGCGCCAGCAGCTTGACAGCTAACTATGGC. It codes for CASSLTANYG. In full, the CDR3 is CASSLTANYGYTF.

Many counts were recorded for this clone. The read ends 3 residues before the CDR3 terminus; that terminus is restored from the germline J gene. V and J are TRBV19 and TRBJ1-6; a possible D gene is TRBD1 (6 bases). V lost 8 bases and J 7 bases, leaving 15 bases between the germline ends. Germline-derived CDR1 and CDR2 are LNHDA and SQIVND (reference sequence). The CDR3 has 14 residues. This CDR3 reads CASSRTGQNSPLHF. CDR3 bases read: TGTGCCAGTTCCCGAACAGGGCAAAATTCACCC.

This clone has at least ten counts. A read error may produce the germline difference seen at one junction end. The read terminates 3 residues ahead of where the CDR3 ends, so the germline J gene completes it. The chain couples TRBV4-2 to TRBJ2-6; TRBD1 matches 7 bases. The CDR3 is made up of 17 amino acids. Germline CDR1 and CDR2: LGHNA and YNFKEQ. The CDR3 sequence is CASSQNNQGAGANVLTF. The sequenced part of the CDR3 DNA is TGCGCCAGCAGCCAAAATAACCAGGGGGCTGGGGCCAACGTC.

This clone turned up a few times. The CDR3 end lies 3 residues beyond the end of the read and is filled in from the germline J gene. J is TRBJ2-1 and V is TRBV10-3, with 11 bases aligning to TRBD1. The CDR3 spans 15 residues. With 6 bases clipped from V and 8 bases from J, the junction kept 9 bases outside the gene matches. Germline assignment: CDR1 ENHRY and CDR2 SYGVKD. The sequenced part of the CDR3 DNA is TGTGCCATCAGATACCGGGACAGGGGGGGGGATGAG. It yields the protein CAIRYRDRGGDE. The whole CDR3 protein is CAIRYRDRGGDEQFF.

A note on this clone: Since a much larger clone is just one base distant, this may be a read error. The missing CDR3 end, 3 residues past where the read stops, is filled in from the germline J gene. The chain employs TRBV18 and TRBJ1-2; D is unresolved. Germline V CDR1 and CDR2: KGHSH, LQKENI. This CDR3 has 14 residues. Incomplete CDR3 DNA: TGTGCCAGCTCACCACCGGGCCAAGAGGGTGAC. It specifies CASSPPGQEGD. The full CDR3 protein reads CASSPPGQEGDYTF.

This clone was observed many times. The read gets to within 3 residues of the CDR3 end, and the germline J gene fills in the rest. The chain joins TRBV5-4 to TRBJ2-5; 8 bases agree with TRBD2. The length of the CDR3 is 15 residues. Per germline, CDR1 SGHNT and CDR2 YYREEE (reference sequence). Unmatched junction bases numbered 6, after V lost 4 bases and J lost 1 base. Partial CDR3 DNA: TGTGCCAGCAGCCCAAGGAGCGGGGGCCAAGAGACC. Its translation: CASSPRSGGQET. From start to end, the CDR3 is CASSPRSGGQETQYF.

This clone was seen ten or more times. Coverage ceases 3 residues before the CDR3 finishes, and the germline J gene fills in the end. The chain recombines TRBV7-2 with TRBJ2-2; TRBD2 aligns across 8 bases. CDR3 length: 13 amino acids. CDR1 is SGHTA and CDR2 is FQGNSA in the germline V gene. The J segment lost 7 bases and the V segment lost 3 bases, leaving 1 base of the junction unmatched. The chain's CDR3 is CASSFRGGGELFF. The part of the CDR3 DNA that was read is TGTGCCAGCAGCTTTCGGGGGGGCGGGGAG.

The sample holds many counts of this clone. The observed sequence ends 3 residues before the CDR3 terminus, with the missing tail filled in from the germline J gene. The chain links TRBV2 to TRBJ2-5, with 8 bases matching TRBD2. CDR1 and CDR2 (germline): SNHLY, FYNNEI. V was clipped by 5 bases and J by 3 bases; unmatched bases: 11. This CDR3 region has 16 residues. The part of the CDR3 DNA that was read is TGTGCCAGCAGTACTGATCGCGGGGGGCGAAAAGAGACC. It codes for CASSTDRGGRKET. The full CDR3 sequence reads CASSTDRGGRKETQYF.

This clone was observed at least ten times. The sequenced fragment ends 3 residues before the CDR3 boundary, so the rest is inferred from the germline J gene. The genes are TRBV5-1 and TRBJ2-5; D is ambiguous. V lost 0 bases, J lost 2 bases, and 5 bases lay in between. Germline CDR1 and CDR2: SGHRS and YFSETQ. The CDR3 runs to 13 residues. The CDR3 bases that were read are TGCGCCAGCAGCTTGGGCGCTCAAGAGACC. Translating gives CASSLGAQET. The complete CDR3 reads CASSLGAQETQYF.

This clone appeared many times. The read terminates 3 residues before the CDR3 end, so the remaining end is supplied by the germline J gene. The chain employs TRBV5-1 and TRBJ2-4, with 9 nucleotides matching TRBD1. The V gene end was trimmed by 6 bases and the J gene end by 6 bases; junction bases not matched to a gene: 4. Looked up from germline, CDR1 is SGHRS and CDR2 is YFSETQ. This CDR3 has 13 residues. Incomplete CDR3 DNA: TGCGCCAGCAACCCGGGACAGGGAAACATT. It translates to CASNPGQGNI. The CDR3, in full, reads CASNPGQGNIQYF.

This clone was seen ten or more times. The read terminates 3 residues ahead of where the CDR3 ends, so the germline J gene completes it. The J gene is TRBJ2-1, the V gene TRBV2; 13 bases are shared with TRBD2. Unmatched junction bases numbered 4, after V lost 6 bases and J lost 5 bases. This CDR3 has 15 residues. Germline-derived CDR1 and CDR2 are SNHLY and FYNNEI. CDR3 amino acids: CASRKTSGGNNEQFF. The sequenced CDR3 bases are TGTGCCAGCAGAAAGACTAGCGGGGGGAACAATGAG.

This clone showed up many times. The CDR3 is cut off 3 residues early in the read; its end comes from the germline J gene. The chain recombines TRBV5-1 with TRBJ2-7; 8 bases align to TRBD1. Germline CDR1 SGHRS, CDR2 YFSETQ. The CDR3 is 15 amino acids. The V segment lost 4 bases and the J segment 5 bases; nucleotides outside the gene matches: 11. Partial CDR3 DNA: TGCGCCAGCAGCGCGAGCCGGGACAGGACCCACGAG. It encodes CASSASRDRTHE. The entire CDR3 reads CASSASRDRTHEQYF.

This clone was recorded at least ten times. The CDR3 extends 3 residues past the end of the read, so its final part is completed from the germline J gene. This chain connects TRBV7-8 to TRBJ2-7; 7 nucleotides match TRBD2. CDR3 length: 13 amino acids. Germline CDR1 reads SGHVS; CDR2 reads FQNEAQ. Germline trimming cut 4 bases from V and 2 bases from J; bases unmatched to any gene: 2. This CDR3 is CASSWDYPYEQYF. The CDR3 DNA, read in part, is TGTGCCAGCAGCTGGGACTACCCCTACGAG.

On this clone: The CDR3 end falls 3 residues outside the read, so it is completed with the germline J gene. The J gene is TRBJ2-5, the V gene TRBV5-1; 14 bases line up with TRBD2. The CDR3 is 17 residues long. The junction had 6 bases not matched to a gene; V was cut back by 3 bases and J by 2 bases. Germline V gives CDR1 SGHRS, CDR2 YFSETQ. CDR3 residues: CASSWGGTSGGQETQYF. The DNA read from the CDR3 is TGCGCCAGCAGCTGGGGGGGGACTAGCGGGGGACAAGAGACC.

This clone is labeled as medium-sized (0.01 to 0.1%). The missing CDR3 end, 3 residues past where the read stops, is filled in from the germline J gene. The chain links TRBV5-4 to TRBJ2-7, with 9 bases matching TRBD1. Germline CDR1 and CDR2: SGHNT and YYREEE (reference sequence). This CDR3 comprises 15 residues. With V trimmed by 3 bases and J by 3 bases, 7 bases remained unmatched. The CDR3 region is CASSSRQGGVYEQYF. The CDR3 bases that were read are TGTGCCAGCAGCTCCCGACAGGGGGGAGTCTACGAG.

There are many counts of this clone. Coverage ceases 3 residues before the CDR3 finishes, and the germline J gene fills in the end. The J gene is TRBJ1-4, the V gene TRBV7-2; D not certain. The CDR3 consists of 14 residues. Germline values: CDR1 SGHTA, CDR2 FQGNSA. Trimming took off 6 bases at V and 7 bases at J, with 15 bases between the two ends. The part of the CDR3 DNA that was read is TGTGCCAGCAGGGCTTTCGCCGAGAGTGAAAAA. Residues: CASRAFAESEK. The whole CDR3 protein is CASRAFAESEKLFF.

With regard to this clone: The DNA ends 3 residues before the CDR3 does, and the rest of the CDR3 is filled in from the germline J gene. The rearrangement joins TRBV7-9 to TRBJ2-7; TRBD2 matches 12 bases. The CDR3 covers 15 residues. From germline, CDR1 is SEHNR and CDR2 FQNEAQ (reference sequence). Trimming at V came to 1 base and at J to 4 bases, leaving 2 bases not matched to a gene. The CDR3 here is CASSLGLAGGYEQYF. The sequenced CDR3 bases are TGTGCCAGCAGCTTAGGTCTAGCGGGGGGGTACGAG.

This clone was observed many times. The read falls 3 residues short of the CDR3 end, and the missing part is taken from the germline J gene. The rearrangement uses TRBV20-1 and TRBJ1-5, with D hard to call. V lost 0 bases and J 0 bases, leaving 3 bases between the germline ends. This CDR3 is built from 13 residues. The germline V gene has CDR1 DFQATT and CDR2 SNEGSKA (reference sequence). CDR3: CSAREYSNQPQHF. The sequenced CDR3 bases are TGCAGTGCTAGAGAATATAGCAATCAGCCC.

This clone was recorded at least ten times. The sequenced fragment ends 3 residues before the CDR3 boundary, so the rest is inferred from the germline J gene. The sample holds other DNA sequences that translate to the same CDR3. This sequence joins TRBV5-1 and TRBJ2-5; TRBD2 matches 8 bases. Germline V gene data show CDR1 as SGHRS and CDR2 as YFSETQ. The CDR3 covers 13 residues. After removal of 9 bases from V and 4 bases from J, the junction contained 8 bases not matched to a gene. The CDR3 is CATGERGPETQYF. CDR3 bases read: TGCGCCACCGGGGAGCGGGGGCCAGAGACC.

By frequency in the sample, this clone is medium-sized. The DNA ends 3 residues before the CDR3 does, and the rest of the CDR3 is filled in from the germline J gene. This chain links TRBV6-2 or TRBV6-3 with TRBJ2-4; the match to TRBD1 covers 8 bases. The V segment lost 5 bases and the J segment 7 bases; nucleotides outside the gene matches: 1. Germline values: CDR1 MNHEY, CDR2 SVGEGT. The CDR3 length is 12 residues. CDR3 bases read: TGTGCCAGCAGTAGACAGGGGAACATT. Encoded protein: CASSRQGNI. In full, the CDR3 reads CASSRQGNIQYF.

This clone was counted many times. Sequencing ends 3 residues short of the CDR3 end; the germline J gene provides the rest. The chain employs TRBV7-2 and TRBJ2-1; unclear D gene. The germline V gene has CDR1 SGHTA and CDR2 FQGNSA. Trimming shortened V by 0 bases and J by 5 bases, and 11 bases separated the two germline ends. This CDR3 region has 15 residues. The covered CDR3 bases are TGTGCCAGCAGCTTAGCCCCAGGAAACAACAATGAG. This codes for CASSLAPGNNNE. The whole CDR3 region reads CASSLAPGNNNEQFF.

This clone was detected many times. The sequence runs out 3 residues before the end of the CDR3; the remainder is reconstructed from the germline J gene. V is TRBV19 and J is TRBJ2-7, with D maybe TRBD1 (6 bases). CDR1 and CDR2 (germline): LNHDA, SQIVND (reference sequence). V was pared by 6 bases and J by 2 bases, with 8 bases between. This CDR3 contains 12 residues. Incomplete CDR3 DNA: TGTGCCAGTAGCGGACAGACCTACGAG. Residues: CASSGQTYE. From start to end, the CDR3 is CASSGQTYEQYF.